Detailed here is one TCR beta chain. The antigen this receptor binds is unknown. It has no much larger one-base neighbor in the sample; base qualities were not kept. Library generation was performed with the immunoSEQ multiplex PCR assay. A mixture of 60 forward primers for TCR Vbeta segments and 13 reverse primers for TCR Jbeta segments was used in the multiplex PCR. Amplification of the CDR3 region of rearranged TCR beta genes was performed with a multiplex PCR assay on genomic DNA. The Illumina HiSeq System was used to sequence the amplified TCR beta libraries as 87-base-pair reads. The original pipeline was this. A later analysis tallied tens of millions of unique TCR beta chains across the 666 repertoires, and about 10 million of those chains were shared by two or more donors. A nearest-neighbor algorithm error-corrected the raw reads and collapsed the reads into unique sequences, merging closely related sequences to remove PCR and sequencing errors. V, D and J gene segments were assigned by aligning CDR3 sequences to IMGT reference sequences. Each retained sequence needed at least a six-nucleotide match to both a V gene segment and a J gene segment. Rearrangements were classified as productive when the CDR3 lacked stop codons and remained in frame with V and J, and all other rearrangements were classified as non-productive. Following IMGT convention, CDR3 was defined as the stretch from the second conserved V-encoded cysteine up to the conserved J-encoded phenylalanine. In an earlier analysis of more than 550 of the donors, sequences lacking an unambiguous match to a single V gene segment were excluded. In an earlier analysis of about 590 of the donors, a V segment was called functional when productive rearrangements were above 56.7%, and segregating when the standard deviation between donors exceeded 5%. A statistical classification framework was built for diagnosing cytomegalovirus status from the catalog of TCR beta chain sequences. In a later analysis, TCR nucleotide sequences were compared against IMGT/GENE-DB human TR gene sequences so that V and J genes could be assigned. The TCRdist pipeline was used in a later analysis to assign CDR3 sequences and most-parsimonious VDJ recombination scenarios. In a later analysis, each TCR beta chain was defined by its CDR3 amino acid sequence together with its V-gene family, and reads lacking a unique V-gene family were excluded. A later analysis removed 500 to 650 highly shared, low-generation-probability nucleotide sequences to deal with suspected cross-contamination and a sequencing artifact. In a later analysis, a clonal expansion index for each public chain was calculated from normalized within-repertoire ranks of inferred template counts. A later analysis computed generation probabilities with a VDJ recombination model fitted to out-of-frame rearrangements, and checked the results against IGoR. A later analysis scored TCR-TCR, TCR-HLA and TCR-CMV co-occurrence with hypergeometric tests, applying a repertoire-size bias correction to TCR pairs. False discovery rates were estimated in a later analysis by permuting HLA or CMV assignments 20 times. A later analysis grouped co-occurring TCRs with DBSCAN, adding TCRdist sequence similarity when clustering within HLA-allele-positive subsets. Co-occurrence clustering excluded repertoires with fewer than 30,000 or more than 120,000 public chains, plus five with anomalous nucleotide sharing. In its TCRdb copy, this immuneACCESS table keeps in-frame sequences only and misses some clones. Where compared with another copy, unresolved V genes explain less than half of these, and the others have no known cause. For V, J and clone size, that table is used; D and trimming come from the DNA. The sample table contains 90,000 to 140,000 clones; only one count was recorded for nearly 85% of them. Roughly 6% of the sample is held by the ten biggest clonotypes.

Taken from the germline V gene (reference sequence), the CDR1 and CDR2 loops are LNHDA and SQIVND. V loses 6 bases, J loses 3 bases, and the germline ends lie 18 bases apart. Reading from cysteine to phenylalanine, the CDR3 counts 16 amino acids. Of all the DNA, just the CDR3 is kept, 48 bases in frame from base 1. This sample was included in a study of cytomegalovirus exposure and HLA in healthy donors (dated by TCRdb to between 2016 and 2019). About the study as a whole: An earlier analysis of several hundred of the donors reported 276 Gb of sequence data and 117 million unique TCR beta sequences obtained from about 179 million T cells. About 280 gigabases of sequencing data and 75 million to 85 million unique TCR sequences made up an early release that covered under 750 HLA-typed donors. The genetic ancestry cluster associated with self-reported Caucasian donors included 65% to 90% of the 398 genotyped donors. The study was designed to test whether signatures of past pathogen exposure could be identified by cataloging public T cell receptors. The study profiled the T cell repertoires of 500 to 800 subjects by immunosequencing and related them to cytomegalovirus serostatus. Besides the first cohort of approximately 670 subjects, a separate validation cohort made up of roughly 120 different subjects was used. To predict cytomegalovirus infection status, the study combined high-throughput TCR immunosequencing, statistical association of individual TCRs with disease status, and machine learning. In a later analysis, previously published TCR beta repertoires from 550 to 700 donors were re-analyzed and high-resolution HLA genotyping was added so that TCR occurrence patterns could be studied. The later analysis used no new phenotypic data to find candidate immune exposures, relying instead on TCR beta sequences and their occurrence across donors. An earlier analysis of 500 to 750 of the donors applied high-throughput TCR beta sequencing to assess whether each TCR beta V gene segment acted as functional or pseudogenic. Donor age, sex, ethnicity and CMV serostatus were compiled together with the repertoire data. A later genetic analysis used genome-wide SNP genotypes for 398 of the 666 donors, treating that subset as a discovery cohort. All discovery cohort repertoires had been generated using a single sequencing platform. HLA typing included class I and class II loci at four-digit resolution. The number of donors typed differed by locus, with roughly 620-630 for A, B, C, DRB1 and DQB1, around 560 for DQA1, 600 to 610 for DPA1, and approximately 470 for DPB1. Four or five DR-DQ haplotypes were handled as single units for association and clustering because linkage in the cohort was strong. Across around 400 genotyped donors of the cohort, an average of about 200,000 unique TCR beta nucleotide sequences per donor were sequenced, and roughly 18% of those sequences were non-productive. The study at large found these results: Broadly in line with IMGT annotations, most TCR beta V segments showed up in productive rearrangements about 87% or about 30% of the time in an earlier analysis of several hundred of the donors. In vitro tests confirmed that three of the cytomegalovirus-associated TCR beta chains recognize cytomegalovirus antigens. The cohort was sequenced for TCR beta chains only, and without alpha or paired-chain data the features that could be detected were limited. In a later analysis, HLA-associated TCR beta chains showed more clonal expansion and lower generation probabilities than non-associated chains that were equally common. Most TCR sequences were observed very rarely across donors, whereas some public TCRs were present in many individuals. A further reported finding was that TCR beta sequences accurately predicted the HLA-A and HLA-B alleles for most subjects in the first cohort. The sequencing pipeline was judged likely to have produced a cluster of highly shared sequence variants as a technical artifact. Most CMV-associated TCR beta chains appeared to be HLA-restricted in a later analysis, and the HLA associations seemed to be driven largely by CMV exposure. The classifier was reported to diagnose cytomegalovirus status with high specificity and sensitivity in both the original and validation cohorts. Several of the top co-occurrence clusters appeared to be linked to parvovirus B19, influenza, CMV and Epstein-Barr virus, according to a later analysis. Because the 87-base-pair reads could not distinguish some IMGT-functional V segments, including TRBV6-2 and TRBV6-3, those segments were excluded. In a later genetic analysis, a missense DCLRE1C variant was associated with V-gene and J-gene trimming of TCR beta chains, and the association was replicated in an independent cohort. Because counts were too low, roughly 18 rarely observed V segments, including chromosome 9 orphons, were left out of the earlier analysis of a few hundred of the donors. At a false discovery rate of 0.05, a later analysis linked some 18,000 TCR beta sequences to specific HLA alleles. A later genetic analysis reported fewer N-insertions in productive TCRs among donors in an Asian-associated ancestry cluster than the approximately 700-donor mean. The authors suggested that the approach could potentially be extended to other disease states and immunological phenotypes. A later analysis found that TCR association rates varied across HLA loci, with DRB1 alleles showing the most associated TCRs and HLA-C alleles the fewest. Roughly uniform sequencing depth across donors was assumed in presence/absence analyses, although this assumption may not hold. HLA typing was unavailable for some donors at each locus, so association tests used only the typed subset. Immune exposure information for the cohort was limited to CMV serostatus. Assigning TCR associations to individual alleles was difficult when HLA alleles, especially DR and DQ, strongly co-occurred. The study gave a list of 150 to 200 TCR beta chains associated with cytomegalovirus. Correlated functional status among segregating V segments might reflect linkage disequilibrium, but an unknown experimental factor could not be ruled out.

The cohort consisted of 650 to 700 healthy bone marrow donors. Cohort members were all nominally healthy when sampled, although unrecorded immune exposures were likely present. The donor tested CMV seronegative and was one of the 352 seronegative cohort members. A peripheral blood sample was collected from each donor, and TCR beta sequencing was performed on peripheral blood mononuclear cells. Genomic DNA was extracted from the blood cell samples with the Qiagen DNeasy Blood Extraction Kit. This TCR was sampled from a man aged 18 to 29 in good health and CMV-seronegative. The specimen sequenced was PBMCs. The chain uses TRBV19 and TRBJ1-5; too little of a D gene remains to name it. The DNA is TGTGCCAGTAGAACCAGGATCGGGGTTTACAATCAGCCCCAGCATTTT. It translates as CASRTRIGVYNQPQHF.